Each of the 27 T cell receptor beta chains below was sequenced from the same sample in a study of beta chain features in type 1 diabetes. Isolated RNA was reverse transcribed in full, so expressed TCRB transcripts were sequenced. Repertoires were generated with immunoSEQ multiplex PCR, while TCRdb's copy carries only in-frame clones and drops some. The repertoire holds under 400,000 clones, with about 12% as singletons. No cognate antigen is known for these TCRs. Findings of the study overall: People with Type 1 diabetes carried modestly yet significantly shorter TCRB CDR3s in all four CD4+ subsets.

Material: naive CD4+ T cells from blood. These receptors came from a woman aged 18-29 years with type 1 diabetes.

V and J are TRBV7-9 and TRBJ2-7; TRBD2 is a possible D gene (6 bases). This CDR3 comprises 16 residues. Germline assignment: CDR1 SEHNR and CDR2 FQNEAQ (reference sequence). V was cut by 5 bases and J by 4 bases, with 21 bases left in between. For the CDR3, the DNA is TGTGCCAGCAGCCGTACCGCGGGACCGCCTCTTTACGAGCAGTACTTC. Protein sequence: CASSRTAGPPLYEQYF.

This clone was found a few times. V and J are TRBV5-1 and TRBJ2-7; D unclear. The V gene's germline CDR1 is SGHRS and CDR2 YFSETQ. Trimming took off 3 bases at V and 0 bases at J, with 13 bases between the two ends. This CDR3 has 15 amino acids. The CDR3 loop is CASSSDAGSSYEQYF. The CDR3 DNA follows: TGCGCCAGCAGCTCCGACGCCGGGTCCTCCTACGAGCAGTACTTC.

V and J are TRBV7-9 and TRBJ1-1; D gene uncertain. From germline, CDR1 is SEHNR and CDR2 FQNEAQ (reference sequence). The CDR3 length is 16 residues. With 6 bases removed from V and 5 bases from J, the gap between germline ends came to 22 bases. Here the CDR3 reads CASSPRNPVSDTEAFF. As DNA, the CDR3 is TGTGCCAGCAGTCCCAGGAACCCGGTTTCGGATACTGAAGCTTTCTTT.

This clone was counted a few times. The CDR3 DNA is TGCAGCGTTTCTGCGGCCGCGAGGGTGGTTGGGAATGAGCAGTTCTTC. This codes for CSVSAAARVVGNEQFF. The chain carries TRBV29-1 and TRBJ2-1; possibly TRBD2 for D (5 bases). The length of the CDR3 is 16 residues. Germline V lookup: CDR1 SQVTM, CDR2 ANQGSEA. V was clipped by 5 bases and J by 7 bases, with 24 bases between them.

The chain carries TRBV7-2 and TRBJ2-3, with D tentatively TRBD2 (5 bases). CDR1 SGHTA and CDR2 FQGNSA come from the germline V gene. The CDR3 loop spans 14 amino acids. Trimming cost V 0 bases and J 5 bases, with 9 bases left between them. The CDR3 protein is CASSLAQAGDTQYF. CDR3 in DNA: TGTGCCAGCAGCTTAGCGCAGGCGGGAGATACGCAGTATTTT.

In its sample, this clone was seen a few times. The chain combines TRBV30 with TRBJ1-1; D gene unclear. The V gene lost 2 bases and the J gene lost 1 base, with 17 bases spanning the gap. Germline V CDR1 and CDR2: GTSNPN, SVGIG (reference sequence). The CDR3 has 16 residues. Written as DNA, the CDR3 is TGTGCCTGGAGTCCGTCCCGTGGTGCGGGGAACACTGAAGCTTTCTTT. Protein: CAWSPSRGAGNTEAFF.

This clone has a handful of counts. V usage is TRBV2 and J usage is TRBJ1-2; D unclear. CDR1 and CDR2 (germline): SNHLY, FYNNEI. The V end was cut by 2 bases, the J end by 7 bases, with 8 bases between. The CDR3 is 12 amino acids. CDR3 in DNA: TGTGCCAGCAGTGAAACGGGAGGTGGCTACACCTTC. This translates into CASSETGGGYTF.

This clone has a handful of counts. The CDR3 sequence: CASSSPTSGSLRYF. As DNA, the CDR3 is TGTGCCAGCAGTTCCCCGACTAGCGGGAGTTTGCGGTACTTC. The chain combines TRBV28 with TRBJ2-7; 12 bases are a match to TRBD2. The CDR3 has 14 residues. The germline gives CDR1 MDHEN, CDR2 SYDVKM. J gave up 12 bases and V 4 bases, and 10 bases lay outside the gene matches.

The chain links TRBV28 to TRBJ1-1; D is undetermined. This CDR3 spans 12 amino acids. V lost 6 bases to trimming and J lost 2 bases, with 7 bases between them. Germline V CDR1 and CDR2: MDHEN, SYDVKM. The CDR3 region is CASSQINTEAFF. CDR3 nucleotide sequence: TGTGCCAGCAGCCAAATTAACACTGAAGCTTTCTTT.

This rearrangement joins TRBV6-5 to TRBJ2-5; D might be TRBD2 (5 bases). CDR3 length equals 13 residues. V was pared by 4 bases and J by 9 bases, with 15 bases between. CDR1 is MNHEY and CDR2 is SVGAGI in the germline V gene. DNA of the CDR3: TGTGCCAGCAGTTTTCCGGGAACCCAGGCCCAGTACTTC. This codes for CASSFPGTQAQYF.

CDR3 in DNA: TGTGCCATCAGGATCATCAGGGGCGATAACTATGGCTACACCTTC. This encodes CAIRIIRGDNYGYTF. The J gene is TRBJ1-2, the V gene TRBV10-3, with D perhaps TRBD1 (6 bases). V was cut by 6 bases and J by 1 base, with 15 bases left in between. Germline assignment: CDR1 ENHRY and CDR2 SYGVKD. The CDR3 is 15 amino acids.

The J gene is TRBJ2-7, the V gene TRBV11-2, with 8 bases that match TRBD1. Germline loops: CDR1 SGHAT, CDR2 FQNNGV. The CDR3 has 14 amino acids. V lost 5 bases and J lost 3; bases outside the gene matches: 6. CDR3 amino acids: CASSPGQAHYEQYF. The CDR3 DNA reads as TGTGCCAGCAGCCCGGGACAGGCCCACTACGAGCAGTACTTC.

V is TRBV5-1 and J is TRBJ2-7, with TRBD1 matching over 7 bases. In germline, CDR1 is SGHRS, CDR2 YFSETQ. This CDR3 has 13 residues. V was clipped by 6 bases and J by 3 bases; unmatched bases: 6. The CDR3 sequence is CASTQDRNYEQYF. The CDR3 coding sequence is TGCGCCAGCACTCAGGACAGGAACTACGAGCAGTACTTC.

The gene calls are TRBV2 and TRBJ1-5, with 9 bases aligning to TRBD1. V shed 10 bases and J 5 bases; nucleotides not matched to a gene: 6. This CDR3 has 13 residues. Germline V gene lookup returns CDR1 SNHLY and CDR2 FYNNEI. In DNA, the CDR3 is TGTGCCACCACAGGGGGCGAGGATCAGCCCCAGCATTTT. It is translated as CATTGGEDQPQHF.

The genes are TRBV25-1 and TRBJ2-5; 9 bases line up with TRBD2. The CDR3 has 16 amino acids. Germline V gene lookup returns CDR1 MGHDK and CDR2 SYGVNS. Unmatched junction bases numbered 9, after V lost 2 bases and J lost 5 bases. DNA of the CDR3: TGTGCCAGCAGTGAAATTGGGCGGGAGGGCCTCGAGACCCAGTACTTC. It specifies CASSEIGREGLETQYF.

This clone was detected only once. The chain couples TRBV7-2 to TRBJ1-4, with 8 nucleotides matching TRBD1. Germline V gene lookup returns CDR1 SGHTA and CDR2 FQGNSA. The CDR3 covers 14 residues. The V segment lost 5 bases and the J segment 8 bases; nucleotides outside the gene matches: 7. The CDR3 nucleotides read TGTGCCAGCAGCGAACAGGGGGTGCGGGAAAAACTGTTTTTT. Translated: CASSEQGVREKLFF.

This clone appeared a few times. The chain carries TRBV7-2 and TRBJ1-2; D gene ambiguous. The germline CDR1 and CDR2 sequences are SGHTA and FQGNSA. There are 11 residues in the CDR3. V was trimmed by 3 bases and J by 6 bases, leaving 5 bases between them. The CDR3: CASSLRDGYTF. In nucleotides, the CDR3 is TGTGCCAGCAGCTTGCGGGATGGCTACACCTTC.

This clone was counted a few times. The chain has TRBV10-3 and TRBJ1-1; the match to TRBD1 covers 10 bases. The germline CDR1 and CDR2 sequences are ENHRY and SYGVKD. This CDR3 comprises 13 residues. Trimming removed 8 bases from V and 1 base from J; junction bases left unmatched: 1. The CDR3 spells CAIRTGGNTEAFF. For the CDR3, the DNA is TGTGCCATCCGGACAGGGGGGAACACTGAAGCTTTCTTT.

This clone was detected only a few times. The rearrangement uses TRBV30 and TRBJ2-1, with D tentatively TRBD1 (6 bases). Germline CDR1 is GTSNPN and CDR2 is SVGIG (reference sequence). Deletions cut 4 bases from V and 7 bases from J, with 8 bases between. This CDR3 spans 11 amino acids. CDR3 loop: CAWKGGNEQFF. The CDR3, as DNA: TGTGCCTGGAAAGGGGGAAATGAGCAGTTCTTC.

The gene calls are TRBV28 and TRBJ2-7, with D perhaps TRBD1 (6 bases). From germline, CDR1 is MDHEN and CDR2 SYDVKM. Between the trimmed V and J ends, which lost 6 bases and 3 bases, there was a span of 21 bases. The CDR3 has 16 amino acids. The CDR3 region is CASSHRPPQGYYEQYF. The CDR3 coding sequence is TGTGCCAGCAGCCATAGGCCTCCACAGGGATACTACGAGCAGTACTTC.

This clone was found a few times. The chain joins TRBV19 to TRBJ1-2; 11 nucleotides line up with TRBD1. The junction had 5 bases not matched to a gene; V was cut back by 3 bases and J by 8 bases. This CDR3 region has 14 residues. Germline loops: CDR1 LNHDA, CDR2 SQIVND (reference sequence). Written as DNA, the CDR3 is TGTGCCAGTAGTATCGGACAGGGGGCAAACGGCTACACCTTC. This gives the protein CASSIGQGANGYTF. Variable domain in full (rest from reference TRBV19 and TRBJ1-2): DGGITQSPKYLFRKEGQNVTLSCEQNLNHDAMYWYRQDPGQGLRLIYYSQIVNDFQKGDIAEGYSVSREKKESFPLTVTSAQKNPTAFYLCASSIGQGANGYTFGSGTRLTVV.

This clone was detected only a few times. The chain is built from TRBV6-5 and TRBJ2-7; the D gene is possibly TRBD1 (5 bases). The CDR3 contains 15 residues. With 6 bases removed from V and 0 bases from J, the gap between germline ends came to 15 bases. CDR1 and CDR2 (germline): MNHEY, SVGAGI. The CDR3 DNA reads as TGTGCCAGCAGACGAGACAGTAAGCACTCCTACGAGCAGTACTTC. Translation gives CASRRDSKHSYEQYF.

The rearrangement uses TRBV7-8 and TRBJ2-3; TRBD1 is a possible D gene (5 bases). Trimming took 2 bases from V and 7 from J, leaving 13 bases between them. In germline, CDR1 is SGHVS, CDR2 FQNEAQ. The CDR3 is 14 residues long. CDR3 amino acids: CASSLRQNFNTQYF. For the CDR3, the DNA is TGTGCCAGCAGCTTAAGACAGAACTTTAATACGCAGTATTTT. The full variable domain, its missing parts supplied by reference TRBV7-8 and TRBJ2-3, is GAGVSQSPRYKVAKRGQDVALRCDPISGHVSLFWYQQALGQGPEFLTYFQNEAQLDKSGLPSDRFFAERPEGSVSTLKIQRTQQEDSAVYLCASSLRQNFNTQYFGPGTRLTVL.

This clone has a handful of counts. The CDR3 sequence: CASSLGSSYNEQFF. CDR3 nucleotide sequence: TGTGCCAGCAGCTTGGGGAGCTCCTACAATGAGCAGTTCTTC. This chain joins TRBV5-8 and TRBJ2-1; D not resolved. CDR3 length: 14 residues. Trimming pared 0 bases from V and 0 bases from J, leaving 4 bases between. CDR1 and CDR2 (germline): SGHTS, YDEGEE.

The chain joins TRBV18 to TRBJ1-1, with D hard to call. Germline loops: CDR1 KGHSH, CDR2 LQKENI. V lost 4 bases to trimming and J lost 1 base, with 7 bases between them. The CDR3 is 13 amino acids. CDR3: CASSRTKNTEAFF. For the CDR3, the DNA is TGTGCCAGCTCACGAACAAAGAACACTGAAGCTTTCTTT.

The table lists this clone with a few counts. This CDR3 reads CASRPGDSHTYEQYF. DNA for the CDR3: TGTGCCAGCAGACCGGGGGACAGCCATACCTACGAGCAGTACTTC. The V and J genes are TRBV21-1 and TRBJ2-7; the D segment call TRBD1 is taken from the table without a DNA check. TRBV21-1 is an annotated pseudogene. The CDR3 sequence is 15 residues long.

CDR3 nucleotide sequence: TGTGCCAGCAGCGCCAGTAGCGGGGAGACCCAGTACTTC. Translated, it gives CASSASSGETQYF. This chain links TRBV9 with TRBJ2-5; 7 bases line up with TRBD2. Germline assignment: CDR1 SGDLS and CDR2 YYNGEE. The V segment lost 3 bases and the J segment 5 bases; nucleotides outside the gene matches: 4. This CDR3 region has 13 residues.